A selection of T cell receptor beta chains follows, all from one sample in a study of T cell repertoires in aging, cancer and after chemotherapy. TCRdb fed the multiplex PCR reads into MiXCR, producing one record per CDR3 protein. The repertoire holds almost 9,500 distinct CDR3 sequences, with about 34% as singletons. Sequenced sample: blood. Source of these receptors: a human donor in good health. Each CDR3 is given with its conserved first and last residue. A D gene is named only where the DNA matches it firmly. Clone size is shown for a subset of rows, as once, few, many or a class of expanded clone.

cdr3_aa cdr3_nt d_call clone_size j_call v_call
CASSLVSEGRPEAFF TGTGCCAGCAGCTTAGTGAGTGAGGGGCGTCCCGAAGCTTTCTTT - - TRBJ1-1 TRBV7-2
CASSHLWDNEQFF TGTGCCAGCAGCCACCTTTGGGACAATGAGCAGTTCTTC - - TRBJ2-1 TRBV28
CSAEASYGYTF TGCAGCGCCGAAGCCTCTTATGGCTACACCTTC - medium-sized TRBJ1-2 TRBV29-1
CATSRGDSREAFF TGTGCCACCAGCAGGGGGGACAGCCGTGAAGCTTTCTTT TRBD1 - TRBJ1-1 TRBV15
CSASPGQWNTEAFF TGCAGTGCTAGTCCCGGACAGTGGAACACTGAAGCTTTCTTT - - TRBJ1-1 TRBV20-1
CASSPSVLGQYF TGCGCCAGCAGTCCTTCGGTCCTAGGGCAGTACTTC - - TRBJ2-7 TRBV10-1
CATSPTGGGGNTIYF TGTGCCACCAGCCCAACAGGGGGAGGTGGAAACACCATATATTTT TRBD1 - TRBJ1-3 TRBV15
CASSYFADRGNWNTEAFF TGTGCCAGCAGTTACTTTGCCGACAGGGGGAATTGGAACACTGAAGCTTTCTTT TRBD1 - TRBJ1-1 TRBV6-5
CSADEEGAFF TGCAGTGCCGACGAGGAGGGGGCTTTCTTT - few TRBJ1-1 TRBV20-1
CASSLDAVGQGDKLFF TGTGCCAGCAGCTTAGATGCGGTGGGACAGGGAGACAAACTGTTTTTT TRBD1 - TRBJ1-4 TRBV7-2
CASSSPGGIGELFF TGTGCCAGCAGCTCCCCCGGGGGGATCGGGGAGCTGTTTTTT TRBD2 few TRBJ2-2 TRBV7-2
CATQGQGNTEAFF TGTGCCACCCAGGGACAGGGGAACACTGAAGCTTTCTTT TRBD1 few TRBJ1-1 TRBV12-3/TRBV12-4
CASSLFYGTPSTDTQYF TGTGCCAGCAGCTTGTTCTACGGGACTCCTAGCACAGATACGCAGTATTTT - - TRBJ2-3 TRBV5-6
CASSARGRGGDGYTF TGTGCCAGCAGCGCCAGGGGGCGCGGTGGCGATGGCTACACCTTC TRBD1 - TRBJ1-2 TRBV6-1
CASSQESGTTNTIYF TGCGCCAGCAGCCAAGAGTCCGGGACAACAAACACCATATATTTT - - TRBJ1-3 TRBV4-1
CASSLVSTEAFF TGTGCCAGCAGCTTAGTTTCCACTGAAGCTTTCTTT - - TRBJ1-1 TRBV7-9
CASSLTSGDYGYTF TGTGCCAGCAGCTTAACATCAGGGGACTATGGCTACACCTTC - medium-sized TRBJ1-2 TRBV7-6
CSVRVSQETQYF TGCAGCGTTCGAGTATCCCAAGAGACCCAGTACTTC - few TRBJ2-5 TRBV29-1
CATRGGHHYEQYF TGTGCCACCAGGGGAGGGCACCACTACGAGCAGTACTTC - medium-sized TRBJ2-7 TRBV6-5
CASSLGTANNSPLHF TGTGCCAGCTCACTCGGGACAGCCAATAATTCACCCCTCCACTTT TRBD1 - TRBJ1-6 TRBV18
CASSQEGGGAYNEQFF TGTGCCAGCAGCCAAGAAGGCGGGGGGGCCTACAATGAGCAGTTCTTC TRBD2 - TRBJ2-1 TRBV4-2
CAGSLEHGSPLHF TGTGCCGGGTCCTTGGAACACGGTTCACCCCTCCACTTT - large TRBJ1-6 TRBV6-1
CASSLQQGNYGYTF TGCGCCAGCAGTCTTCAACAGGGGAACTATGGCTACACCTTC TRBD1 - TRBJ1-2 TRBV4-3
CASSPSDRGRDYGYTF TGTGCCAGCAGTCCGTCGGACAGGGGGCGAGACTATGGCTACACCTTC TRBD1 few TRBJ1-2 TRBV28
CSAKTEGVRQPQHF TGCAGTGCTAAGACCGAGGGGGTAAGGCAGCCCCAGCATTTT - - TRBJ1-5 TRBV20-1